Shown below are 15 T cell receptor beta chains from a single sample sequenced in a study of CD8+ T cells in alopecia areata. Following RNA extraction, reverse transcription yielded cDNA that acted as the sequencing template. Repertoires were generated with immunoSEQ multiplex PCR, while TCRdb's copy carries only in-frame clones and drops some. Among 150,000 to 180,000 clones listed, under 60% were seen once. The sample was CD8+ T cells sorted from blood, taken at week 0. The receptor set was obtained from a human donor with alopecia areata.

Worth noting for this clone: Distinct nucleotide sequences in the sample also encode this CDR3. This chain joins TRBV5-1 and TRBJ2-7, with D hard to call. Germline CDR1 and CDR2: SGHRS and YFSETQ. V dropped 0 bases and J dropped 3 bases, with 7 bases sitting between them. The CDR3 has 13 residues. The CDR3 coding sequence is TGCGCCAGCAGCTTGGGGACGGGCTACGAGCAGTACTTC. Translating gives CASSLGTGYEQYF.

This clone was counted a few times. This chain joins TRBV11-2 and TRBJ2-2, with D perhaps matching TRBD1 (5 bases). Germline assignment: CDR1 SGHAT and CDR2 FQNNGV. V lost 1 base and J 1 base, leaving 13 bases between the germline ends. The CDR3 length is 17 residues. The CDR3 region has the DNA TGTGCCAGCAGCTTAGTTTGGGCAGGGCAGAACACCGGGGAGCTGTTTTTT. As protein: CASSLVWAGQNTGELFF. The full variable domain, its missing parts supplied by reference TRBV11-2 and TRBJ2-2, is EAGVAQSPRYKIIEKRQSVAFWCNPISGHATLYWYQQILGQGPKLLIQFQNNGVVDDSQLPKDRFSAERLKGVDSTLKIQPAKLEDSAVYLCASSLVWAGQNTGELFFGEGSRLTVL.

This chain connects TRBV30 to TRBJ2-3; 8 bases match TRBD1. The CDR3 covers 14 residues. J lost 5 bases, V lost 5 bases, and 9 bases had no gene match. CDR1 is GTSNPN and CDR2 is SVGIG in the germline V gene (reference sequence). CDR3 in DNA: TGTGCCTGGGGGGCAGGGGGCAGGGAAGATACGCAGTATTTT. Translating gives CAWGAGGREDTQYF.

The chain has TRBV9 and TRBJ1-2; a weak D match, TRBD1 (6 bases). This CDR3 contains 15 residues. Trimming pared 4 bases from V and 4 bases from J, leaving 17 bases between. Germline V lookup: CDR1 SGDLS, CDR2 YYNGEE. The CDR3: CASSSRGGEGYGYTF. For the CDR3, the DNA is TGTGCCAGCAGCTCGAGAGGGGGGGAAGGCTATGGCTACACCTTC.

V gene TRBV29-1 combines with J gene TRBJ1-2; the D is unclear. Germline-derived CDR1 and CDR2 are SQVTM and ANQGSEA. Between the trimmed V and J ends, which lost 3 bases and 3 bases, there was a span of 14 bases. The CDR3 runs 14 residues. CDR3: CSVEDGEGYYGYTF. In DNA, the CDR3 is TGCAGCGTTGAGGACGGAGAAGGATACTATGGCTACACCTTC.

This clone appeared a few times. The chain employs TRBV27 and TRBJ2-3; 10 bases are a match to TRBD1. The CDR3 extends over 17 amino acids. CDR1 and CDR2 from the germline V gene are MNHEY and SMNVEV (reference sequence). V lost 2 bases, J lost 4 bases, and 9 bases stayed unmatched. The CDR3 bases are TGTGCCAGCAGTTTAAGCGGGACAGGGGATCCGGCAGATACGCAGTATTTT. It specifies CASSLSGTGDPADTQYF.

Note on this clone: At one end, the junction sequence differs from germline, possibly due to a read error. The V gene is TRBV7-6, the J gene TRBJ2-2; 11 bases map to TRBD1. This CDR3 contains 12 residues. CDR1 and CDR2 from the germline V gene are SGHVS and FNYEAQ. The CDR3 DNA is TGTGCCAGCAGCGAGGGACAGGGGGATCTGTTTTTT. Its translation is CASSEGQGDLFF.

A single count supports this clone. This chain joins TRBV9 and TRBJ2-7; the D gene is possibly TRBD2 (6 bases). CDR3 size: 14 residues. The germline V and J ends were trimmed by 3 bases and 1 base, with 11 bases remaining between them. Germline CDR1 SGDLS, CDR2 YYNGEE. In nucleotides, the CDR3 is TGTGCCAGCAGCGCCACCGGGGGATCCTACGAGCAGTACTTC. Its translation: CASSATGGSYEQYF. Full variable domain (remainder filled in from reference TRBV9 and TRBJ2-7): DSGVTQTPKHLITATGQRVTLRCSPRSGDLSVYWYQQSLDQGLQFLIQYYNGEERAKGNILERFSAQQFPDLHSELNLSSLELGDSALYFCASSATGGSYEQYFGPGTRLTVT.

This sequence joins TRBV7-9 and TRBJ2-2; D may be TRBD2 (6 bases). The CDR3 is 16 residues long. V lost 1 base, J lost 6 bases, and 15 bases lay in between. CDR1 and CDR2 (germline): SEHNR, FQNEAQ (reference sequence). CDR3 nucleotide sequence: TGTGCCAGCAGCTTAGAAGGCTTGCGGAGGGCCGGGGAGCTGTTTTTT. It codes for CASSLEGLRRAGELFF. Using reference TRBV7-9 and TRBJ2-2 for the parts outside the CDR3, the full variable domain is DTGVSQNPRHKITKRGQNVTFRCDPISEHNRLYWYRQTLGQGPEFLTYFQNEAQLEKSRLLSDRFSAERPKGSFSTLEIQRTEQGDSAMYLCASSLEGLRRAGELFFGEGSRLTVL.

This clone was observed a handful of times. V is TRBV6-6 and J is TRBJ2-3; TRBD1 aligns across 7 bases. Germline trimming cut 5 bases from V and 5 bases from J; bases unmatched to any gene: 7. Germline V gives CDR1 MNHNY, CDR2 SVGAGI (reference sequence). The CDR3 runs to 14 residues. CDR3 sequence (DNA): TGTGCCAGCAGTACCGCAGGGGGAAGAGATACGCAGTATTTT. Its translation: CASSTAGGRDTQYF.

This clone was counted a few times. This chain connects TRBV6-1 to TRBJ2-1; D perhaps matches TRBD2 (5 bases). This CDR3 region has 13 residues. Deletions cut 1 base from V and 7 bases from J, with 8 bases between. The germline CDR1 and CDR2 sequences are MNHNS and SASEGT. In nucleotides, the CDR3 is TGTGCCAGCAGTGAAGGCGGCGGGAATGAGCAGTTCTTC. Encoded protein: CASSEGGGNEQFF.

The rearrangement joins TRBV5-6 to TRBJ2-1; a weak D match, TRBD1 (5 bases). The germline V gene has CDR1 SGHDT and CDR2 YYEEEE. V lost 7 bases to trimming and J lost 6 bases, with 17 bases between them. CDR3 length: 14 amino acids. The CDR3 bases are TGTGCCAGCCGGACGGACACCCGAATCAATGAGCAGTTCTTC. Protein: CASRTDTRINEQFF.

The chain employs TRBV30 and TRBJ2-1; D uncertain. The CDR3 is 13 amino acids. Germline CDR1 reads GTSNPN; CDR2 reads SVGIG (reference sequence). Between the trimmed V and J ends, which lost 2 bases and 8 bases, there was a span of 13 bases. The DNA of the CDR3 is TGTGCCTGGAGTACGGGTCTTCTGGATGAGCAGTTCTTC. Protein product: CAWSTGLLDEQFF.

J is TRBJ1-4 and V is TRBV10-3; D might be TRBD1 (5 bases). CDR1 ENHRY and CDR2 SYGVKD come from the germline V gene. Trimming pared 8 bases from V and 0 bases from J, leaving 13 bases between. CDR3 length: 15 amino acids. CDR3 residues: CAIVGTAPTNEKLFF. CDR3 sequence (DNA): TGTGCCATCGTCGGGACCGCCCCAACTAATGAAAAACTGTTTTTT.

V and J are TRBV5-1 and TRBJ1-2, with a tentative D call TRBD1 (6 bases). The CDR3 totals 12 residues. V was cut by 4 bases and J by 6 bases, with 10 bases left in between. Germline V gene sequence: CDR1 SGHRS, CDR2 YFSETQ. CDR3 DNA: TGCGCCAGCAGCCACAGGGAAGATGGCTACACCTTC. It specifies CASSHREDGYTF.